The 29 T cell receptor beta chains below come from one sample, sequenced in a study of identical twins. TCRdb re-called the 5' RACE reads with MiXCR, one entry per CDR3 protein. Of some 1,600,000 distinct CDR3 sequences listed, roughly a third were seen once; the top ten hold around 0.3%. Sequences were obtained from cord blood. The origin of the receptors is a newborn girl in good health.

This clonotype has just a few counts. The rearrangement joins TRBV21-1 to TRBJ1-4; the tabulated D call, TRBD1, remains unverified against the DNA. TRBV21-1 represents a pseudogene. The CDR3 totals 13 residues. In DNA form, the CDR3 reads TGTGCCAGCAGCATTGGGGGGGGTGAAAAACTGTTTTTT. The encoded protein is CASSIGGGEKLFF.

This chain connects TRBV28 to TRBJ1-2, with a possible D match to TRBD1 (6 bases). From germline, CDR1 is MDHEN and CDR2 SYDVKM. This CDR3 region has 14 residues. Trimming removed 6 bases from V and 4 bases from J, with 15 bases in between. DNA of the CDR3: TGTGCCAGCAGAATGGGGGCCCTAGTCTATGGCTACACCTTC. Protein product: CASRMGALVYGYTF.

This clonotype was detected only a few times. V usage is TRBV7-2 and J usage is TRBJ2-1; D call uncertain. The CDR3 totals 17 residues. Between the trimmed V and J ends, which lost 2 bases and 0 bases, there was a span of 14 bases. The germline V gene encodes CDR1 SGHTA and CDR2 FQGNSA. The CDR3 coding sequence is TGTGCCAGCAGCTTAAAAAGGATTCGCGACTCCTACAATGAGCAGTTCTTC. Amino acid sequence: CASSLKRIRDSYNEQFF.

This clonotype has at least ten counts. The chain couples TRBV28 to TRBJ2-3; 7 bases map to TRBD2. The germline CDR1 and CDR2 sequences are MDHEN and SYDVKM. This CDR3 comprises 15 residues. V shed 7 bases, J shed 2 bases, and the junction held 9 bases outside the gene matches. CDR3 sequence (DNA): TGTGCCAGCAATGAGGGAGGGCCTCTCACAGATACGCAGTATTTT. Translated: CASNEGGPLTDTQYF.

In its sample, this clonotype was seen a few times. V gene TRBV29-1 combines with J gene TRBJ1-1; D possibly corresponds to TRBD1 (6 bases). CDR1 is SQVTM and CDR2 is ANQGSEA in the germline V gene. The CDR3 is made up of 14 amino acids. V was cut by 7 bases and J by 3 bases, with 18 bases left in between. In nucleotides, the CDR3 is TGCAGCGCCAGAAAACAGGAGGGGGACACTGAAGCTTTCTTT. It codes for CSARKQEGDTEAFF.

This clonotype occurred a few times. The chain uses TRBV20-1 and TRBJ2-5; 15 nucleotides match TRBD2. The CDR3 is 21 amino acids. Germline values: CDR1 DFQATT, CDR2 SNEGSKA (reference sequence). J gave up 4 bases and V 6 bases, and 24 bases lay outside the gene matches. In DNA form, the CDR3 reads TGCAGTGCAGACTCGGGGCAAACTTTAGAGGGACTAGCGGGGGGTTCAGAGACCCAGTACTTC. Amino acids: CSADSGQTLEGLAGGSETQYF.

This clonotype has a handful of counts. This chain joins TRBV5-1 and TRBJ1-1; a possible D gene is TRBD1 (5 bases). Trimming stripped 4 bases from V and 0 bases from J, with 10 bases between. Germline values: CDR1 SGHRS, CDR2 YFSETQ. CDR3 length equals 14 residues. CDR3 sequence reads: CASSPSTVNTEAFF. The CDR3 DNA follows: TGCGCCAGCAGCCCGTCGACAGTGAACACTGAAGCTTTCTTT.

The chain carries TRBV4-2 and TRBJ2-7; no clear D gene. Per the germline V gene, CDR1 is LGHNA and CDR2 is YNFKEQ. The CDR3 runs 14 residues. Trimming removed 1 base from V and 0 bases from J, with 7 bases in between. CDR3 sequence: CASSQASLSYEQYF. CDR3 sequence (DNA): TGTGCCAGCAGCCAAGCTTCTCTCTCCTACGAGCAGTACTTC.

The V and J genes are TRBV12-3 or TRBV12-4 and TRBJ1-3; TRBD1 is a possible D gene (5 bases). This CDR3 is built from 15 residues. Trimming pared 7 bases from V and 1 base from J, leaving 14 bases between. CDR3 bases: TGTGCCAGCACCCAATCGACAGCTTCTGGAAACACCATATATTTT. Its protein is CASTQSTASGNTIYF.

This clonotype appeared a few times. This sequence joins TRBV7-9 and TRBJ1-2, with a weak D call TRBD1 (5 bases). The CDR3 sequence is 15 residues long. Germline loops: CDR1 SEHNR, CDR2 FQNEAQ (reference sequence). Between the trimmed V and J ends, which lost 3 bases and 4 bases, there was a span of 15 bases. The CDR3 sequence is CASSLVGTALYGYTF. CDR3 DNA: TGTGCCAGCAGCTTGGTAGGGACCGCCCTCTATGGCTACACCTTC.

The chain has TRBV20-1 and TRBJ2-4; weak D call: TRBD2 (6 bases). Germline CDR1 is DFQATT and CDR2 is SNEGSKA (reference sequence). The germline V and J ends were trimmed by 5 bases and 3 bases, with 14 bases remaining between them. CDR3 length: 14 residues. The CDR3 nucleotides are TGCAGTGCTCTCCCTAGCGTACGCAAAAACATTCAGTACTTC. Protein product: CSALPSVRKNIQYF.

The rearrangement uses TRBV5-1 and TRBJ1-1, with 8 positions matching TRBD1. CDR3 length equals 14 residues. V lost 3 bases, J lost 4 bases, and 5 bases stayed unmatched. The germline gives CDR1 SGHRS, CDR2 YFSETQ. DNA for the CDR3: TGCGCCAGCAGCTACAGGGGGGGGGGCACTGAAGCTTTCTTT. Protein product: CASSYRGGGTEAFF. The full variable domain, its missing parts supplied by reference TRBV5-1 and TRBJ1-1, is KAGVTQTPRYLIKTRGQQVTLSCSPISGHRSVSWYQQTPGQGLQFLFEYFSETQRNKGNFPGRFSGRQFSNSRSEMNVSTLELGDSALYLCASSYRGGGTEAFFGQGTRLTVV.

This clonotype appeared a few times. The J gene is TRBJ1-2, the V gene TRBV24-1; TRBD1 might be the D (5 bases). CDR3 size: 12 residues. CDR1 is KGHDR, CDR2 SFDVKD, per germline. Trimming left V 9 bases short and J 6 bases short, with 13 bases between. CDR3 amino acids: CATWGTFDGYTF. The DNA of the CDR3 is TGTGCCACCTGGGGGACTTTTGATGGCTACACCTTC.

The chain joins TRBV4-1 to TRBJ1-1; the match to TRBD1 covers 7 bases. Trimming at V came to 3 bases and at J to 4 bases, leaving 2 bases not matched to a gene. The length of the CDR3 is 13 residues. CDR1 MGHRA and CDR2 YSYEKL come from the germline V gene. CDR3 sequence reads: CASSHRQGTEAFF. The CDR3 DNA reads as TGCGCCAGCAGCCACAGACAGGGCACTGAAGCTTTCTTT.

As for this clonotype: The germline gene is not matched at one end of the junction; a read error may be the cause. CDR3 nucleotides: TGTGCCAGCAATTTTAGCGGGCCCTCCTATAATGAGCAGTTCTTC. Its protein product is CASNFSGPSYNEQFF. V and J are TRBV5-6 and TRBJ2-1; 7 nucleotides line up with TRBD2. Germline CDR1 is SGHDT and CDR2 is YYEEEE. This CDR3 has 15 residues.

V gene TRBV29-1 combines with J gene TRBJ1-1, with 9 bases lining up with TRBD1. The CDR3 runs to 14 residues. Per the germline V gene, CDR1 is SQVTM and CDR2 is ANQGSEA. V shed 6 bases, J shed 5 bases, and the junction held 10 bases outside the gene matches. The CDR3 reads CSVAGGTGWTEAFF. Here the CDR3 DNA reads TGCAGCGTCGCAGGGGGGACAGGGTGGACTGAAGCTTTCTTT.

The V and J genes are TRBV6-6 and TRBJ1-2; 8 bases align to TRBD1. Losses at the gene ends were 6 bases for V and 5 bases for J; bases not matched to a gene: 8. Germline V lookup: CDR1 MNHNY, CDR2 SVGAGI (reference sequence). The CDR3 runs 14 residues. The CDR3 reads CASSEHDRGYGYTF. The DNA for the CDR3 is TGTGCCAGCAGCGAACACGACAGGGGTTATGGCTACACCTTC.

The chain carries TRBV20-1 and TRBJ2-1; 7 bases line up with TRBD2. This CDR3 is built from 12 residues. The junction had 5 bases not matched to a gene; V was cut back by 4 bases and J by 8 bases. CDR1 is DFQATT and CDR2 is SNEGSKA in the germline V gene (reference sequence). The CDR3 loop is CSATGLGYEQFF. CDR3 nucleotides: TGCAGTGCTACTGGACTAGGCTATGAGCAGTTCTTC.

This clonotype was seen a handful of times. This chain uses TRBV4-1 with TRBJ2-1; TRBD2 matches 9 bases. This CDR3 has 16 amino acids. Trimming removed 0 bases from V and 7 bases from J; junction bases left unmatched: 7. Germline CDR1 reads MGHRA; CDR2 reads YSYEKL. The CDR3 spells CASSQERGGASNEQFF. DNA of the CDR3: TGCGCCAGCAGCCAAGAACGCGGGGGGGCCTCAAATGAGCAGTTCTTC.

This clonotype was seen a few times. The chain uses TRBV11-2 and TRBJ2-3, with D unclear. The V end lost 2 bases, the J end lost 0 bases, and 9 bases lay between the germline ends. CDR1 SGHAT and CDR2 FQNNGV come from the germline V gene. The CDR3 runs to 15 residues. CDR3 loop: CASSLSIGSTDTQYF. The DNA of the CDR3 is TGTGCCAGCAGCTTAAGTATCGGGAGCACAGATACGCAGTATTTT.

Regarding this clonotype: Since the CDR3 does not end with the conserved phenylalanine or tryptophan, this likely comes from a read error. This chain joins TRBV5-1 and TRBJ2-5, with D unclear. The CDR3 runs 12 residues. Germline V gives CDR1 SGHRS, CDR2 YFSETQ. V was clipped by 2 bases and J by 2 bases, with 4 bases between them. CDR3 bases: TGCGCCAGCAGCTTCCCTCAAGAGACCCAGTACTAC. It specifies CASSFPQETQYY.

This clonotype was seen repeatedly, ten times or more. This sequence joins TRBV4-2 and TRBJ2-7; D perhaps matches TRBD2 (6 bases). This CDR3 spans 15 amino acids. Germline V gene data show CDR1 as LGHNA and CDR2 as YNFKEQ. V lost 5 bases and J lost 4, with 18 bases in between. The CDR3 here is CASSTPGGTLYEQYF. CDR3 nucleotides: TGTGCCAGCAGCACCCCTGGCGGGACTCTTTACGAGCAGTACTTC.

The rearrangement links TRBV12-3 or TRBV12-4 to TRBJ1-2, with a tentative D call TRBD1 (5 bases). This CDR3 spans 16 amino acids. V gave up 1 base and J gave up 0 bases, with 12 bases separating them. In DNA, the CDR3 is TGTGCCAGCAGTTTAGGTGCAGGGTTAGCTAACTATGGCTACACCTTC. Amino acid sequence: CASSLGAGLANYGYTF.

The chain joins TRBV12-3 or TRBV12-4 to TRBJ2-6, with D hard to call. Deletions cut 1 base from V and 0 bases from J, with 7 bases between. The CDR3 length is 16 residues. The CDR3 DNA sequence: TGTGCCAGCAGTTTAGGCAGGAGCTCTGGGGCCAACGTCCTGACTTTC. Protein: CASSLGRSSGANVLTF.

The chain couples TRBV20-1 to TRBJ2-5; D is ambiguous. CDR1 and CDR2 from the germline V gene are DFQATT and SNEGSKA (reference sequence). Trimming took 1 base from V and 11 from J, leaving 26 bases between them. This CDR3 is 16 amino acids long. The CDR3 is CSARGGRGFSYNEQYF. Here the CDR3 DNA reads TGCAGTGCTAGAGGCGGACGCGGATTCTCCTACAATGAGCAGTACTTC.

The chain uses TRBV12-3 or TRBV12-4 and TRBJ2-1, with D possibly matching TRBD2 (5 bases). The CDR3 has 11 residues. The V and J ends lost 6 bases and 10 bases respectively, with 10 bases between them. The CDR3 region has the DNA TGTGCCAGCAGCGACTATGACGAGCAGTTCTTC. Residues: CASSDYDEQFF.

V gene TRBV12-3 or TRBV12-4 combines with J gene TRBJ1-3; 9 nucleotides align to TRBD1. This CDR3 contains 15 residues. V shed 5 bases, J shed 2 bases, and the junction held 4 bases outside the gene matches. DNA of the CDR3: TGTGCCAGCAGTGGGCACAGGGGGCCTGGAAACACCATATATTTT. Amino acids: CASSGHRGPGNTIYF.

This clonotype was picked up many times. This sequence joins TRBV20-1 and TRBJ1-2; possibly TRBD1 for D (6 bases). The CDR3 is 15 amino acids. V was pared by 3 bases and J by 4 bases, with 18 bases between. CDR1 DFQATT and CDR2 SNEGSKA come from the germline V gene (reference sequence). CDR3 amino acids: CSASKTGTPIYGYTF. In nucleotides, the CDR3 is TGCAGTGCTAGCAAAACCGGGACACCGATCTATGGCTACACCTTC.

In this sample, this clonotype turned up many times. The chain joins TRBV27 to TRBJ2-3; TRBD2 matches at 11 bases. CDR1 is MNHEY and CDR2 is SMNVEV in the germline V gene (reference sequence). V lost 3 bases to trimming and J lost 4 bases; unmatched junction nucleotides: 3. This CDR3 has 15 amino acids. The CDR3 DNA reads TGTGCCAGCAGTTTTAGTAGCGGGGGGGCAGATACGCAGTATTTT. It specifies CASSFSSGGADTQYF.